The T cell receptor (beta chain) under discussion was sequenced for a study of neurological immune-mediated disorders. Study-level points and caveats: The absence of any CDR3 amino acid sequence shared by expanded clones across subjects suggests that repertoires were private in all groups.

This clonotype has at least ten counts. Its target is not known. The sorted libraries were prepared using around 910,000 CD4+ or CD8+ T cells that had themselves been sorted. The CDR3 is 16 amino acids. Germline V CDR1 and CDR2: SQVTM, ANQGSEA. After removal of 2 bases from V and 1 base from J, the junction contained 9 bases not matched to a gene. With 10-nucleotide random UMIs included, cDNA was synthesized by 5'RACE. TCRdb called the 5' RACE reads again in MiXCR, with one record for every CDR3 protein. The table lists 14,000 or so distinct CDR3 sequences, 13% of them singletons. The source is a female donor with HTLV-1-associated myelopathy (HAM/TSP). This chain joins TRBV29-1 and TRBJ2-7; 9 bases are shared with TRBD1. Sequencing input: CD8+ T cells from blood. CDR3 in amino acids: CSVESAFGTGSYEQYF. Written as DNA, the CDR3 is TGCAGCGTTGAAAGTGCATTCGGGACAGGGTCCTACGAGCAGTACTTC.